This TCR beta chain was found in a study of control samples from healthy donors and cancer patients. Sequenced by immunoSEQ multiplex PCR; TCRdb stores in-frame clones only, minus some. The sample holds tens of thousands of clones, about three quarters seen once. The V end lost 2 bases, the J end lost 2 bases, and 4 bases lay between the germline ends. The CDR3 has 12 amino acids. Germline V lookup: CDR1 MDHEN, CDR2 SYDVKM. The TCR sequence derives from a male donor with melanoma. The chain joins TRBV28 to TRBJ2-7; no firm D call. Sequencing used formalin-fixed, paraffin-embedded tissue. Written as DNA, the CDR3 is TGTGCCAGCAGTTTACTGGCCTACGAGCAGTACTTC. Amino acid sequence: CASSLLAYEQYF.